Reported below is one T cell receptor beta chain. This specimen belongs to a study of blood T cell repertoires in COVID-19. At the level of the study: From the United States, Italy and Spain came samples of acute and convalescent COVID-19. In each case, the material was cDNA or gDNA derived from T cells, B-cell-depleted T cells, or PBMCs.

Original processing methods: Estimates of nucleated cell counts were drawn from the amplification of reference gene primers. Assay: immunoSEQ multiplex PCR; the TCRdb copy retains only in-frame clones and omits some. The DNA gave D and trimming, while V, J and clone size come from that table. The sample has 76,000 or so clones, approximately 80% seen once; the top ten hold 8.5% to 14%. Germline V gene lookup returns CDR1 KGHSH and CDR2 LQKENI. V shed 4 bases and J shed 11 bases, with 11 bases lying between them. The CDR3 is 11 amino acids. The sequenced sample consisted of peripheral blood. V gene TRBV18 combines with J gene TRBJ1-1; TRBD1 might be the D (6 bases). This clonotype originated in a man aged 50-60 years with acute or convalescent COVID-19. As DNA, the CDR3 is TGTGCCAGCTCACTCGAGGGGGGGGCTTTCTTT. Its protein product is CASSLEGGAFF.